Included here is one T cell receptor (beta chain) sequence, with context. No antigen is known for it. The data originate from a study of CD8+ T cells in alopecia areata. Study details: A regimen of oral tofacitinib, 5 to 10 mg twice daily, was given to treated patients. Study-wide findings and caveats: In lesional scalp, particularly from alopecia totalis/universalis, clonality was higher than in normal scalp. Persistence of many expanded lesional clones was seen in scalp and blood during tofacitinib.

The treatment was: oral pan-JAK inhibitor, 5-10 mg twice daily. Lesional scalp punch biopsies and peripheral blood came from alopecia areata patients. Extraction of RNA preceded its reverse transcription into cDNA, which served as the sequencing template. The method was immunoSEQ multiplex PCR; TCRdb's version includes in-frame clones alone and lacks a portion of them. Among 200,000 to 250,000 clones, about three fifths were seen once, and the ten largest hold about 4%. The sequence derives from a human donor with alopecia areata. The sample consisted of CD4+ T cells sorted from blood, taken at week 4, from a patient treated with tofacitinib.

CDR3: CASSDRDYGYTF. CDR3 nucleotides: TGTGCCAGTTCCGACAGGGACTATGGCTACACCTTC. V gene TRBV19 combines with J gene TRBJ1-2; 7 bases fit TRBD1. The V segment lost 8 bases and the J segment 3 bases; nucleotides outside the gene matches: 3. The CDR3 loop spans 12 amino acids. Germline CDR1 and CDR2: LNHDA and SQIVND (reference sequence).